Listed here is a single TCR beta chain. The sample belongs to a study of shared clonotypes between healthy human individuals. TCRdb's table, derived via immunoSEQ multiplex PCR, lists solely in-frame clones and lacks some. The sample yields some 2,000,000 clones, approximately 94% seen once. The sample comprised naive CD4+ T cells sorted from blood. The subset is: CD45RA+ positively selected. This TCR came from a man between 18 and 29 years old in good health.

CDR3 DNA: TGCGCCAGCAGTGAGTCGAACAGTCCCTACGAGCAGTACTTC. It yields the protein CASSESNSPYEQYF. J is TRBJ2-7 and V is TRBV10-1, with D hard to call. The CDR3 loop spans 14 amino acids. V was cut by 0 bases and J by 2 bases, with 8 bases left in between. Germline CDR1 reads WNHNN; CDR2 reads SYGVQD (reference sequence).